Following are 12 T cell receptor beta chains from one sample sequenced in a study of OX40 agonist ivuxolimab in advanced cancers. Only in-frame clones appear in the TCRdb table, and some are missing; sequencing was by immunoSEQ multiplex PCR. The sample consists of tens of thousands of clones, 83% of them appearing once. The sequencing used CD4+ or CD8+ T cells sorted from blood, collected in a trial of the OX40 agonist ivuxolimab. These TCRs come from an adult with an advanced solid tumor such as melanoma, head and neck, liver or kidney cancer.

The chain recombines TRBV4-1 with TRBJ1-5; no reliable D call. Germline assignment: CDR1 MGHRA and CDR2 YSYEKL. CDR3 length equals 17 residues. Trimming stripped 0 bases from V and 0 bases from J, with 12 bases between. The DNA for the CDR3 is TGCGCCAGCAGCCAAGATCCGGGCAGACATAGCAATCAGCCCCAGCATTTT. Protein: CASSQDPGRHSNQPQHF.

The V gene is TRBV20-1, the J gene TRBJ1-1, with D possibly matching TRBD1 (6 bases). Trimming removed 8 bases at V and 6 bases at J, with 13 bases between. Germline CDR1 DFQATT, CDR2 SNEGSKA (reference sequence). The CDR3 has 11 amino acids. The DNA of the CDR3 is TGCAGTTCAGCAAGGGGGGCTGAAGCTTTCTTT. It translates to CSSARGAEAFF.

The rearrangement joins TRBV7-2 to TRBJ2-1; perhaps TRBD1 as D (5 bases). Trimming removed 5 bases at V and 2 bases at J, with 13 bases between. Germline values: CDR1 SGHTA, CDR2 FQGNSA. The CDR3 contains 15 residues. The CDR3 loop is CASSLVLGAYNEQFF. The DNA for the CDR3 is TGTGCCAGCAGCCTAGTCCTAGGGGCCTACAATGAGCAGTTCTTC. The variable domain in full, completed from reference TRBV7-2 and TRBJ2-1, reads GAGVSQSPSNKVTEKGKDVELRCDPISGHTALYWYRQSLGQGLEFLIYFQGNSAPDKSGLPSDRFSAERTGGSVSTLTIQRTQQEDSAVYLCASSLVLGAYNEQFFGPGTRLTVL.

This clone was seen a single time. The rearrangement uses TRBV11-3 and TRBJ2-1; D might be TRBD2 (6 bases). V shed 0 bases and J shed 8 bases, with 8 bases lying between them. Germline V gene sequence: CDR1 SGHNT, CDR2 YENEEA. CDR3 length: 13 amino acids. CDR3 nucleotides: TGTGCCAGCAGCTTAGAAGCGGGCGATGAGCAGTTCTTC. Its translation is CASSLEAGDEQFF.

The V call is TRBV19, the J call TRBJ2-3, with TRBD2 matching over 10 bases. V lost 7 bases, J lost 3 bases, and 7 bases stayed unmatched. CDR1 is LNHDA and CDR2 is SQIVND in the germline V gene (reference sequence). The CDR3 covers 15 residues. CDR3 DNA sequence: TGTGCCAGTATGCTAGCGGGAGATCTGACAGATACGCAGTATTTT. It translates to CASMLAGDLTDTQYF.

The J gene is TRBJ2-7, the V gene TRBV28; D assignment may be TRBD1 or TRBD2 (5 bases each). This CDR3 spans 12 amino acids. Germline values: CDR1 MDHEN, CDR2 SYDVKM. V was trimmed by 6 bases and J by 3 bases, leaving 9 bases between them. DNA for the CDR3: TGTGCCAGCAGGGGACGGCTCTACGAGCAGTACTTC. Protein sequence: CASRGRLYEQYF.

This clone was seen once. V usage is TRBV15 and J usage is TRBJ2-3; weak D call: TRBD1 (6 bases). Germline CDR1 LNHNV, CDR2 YYDKDF (reference sequence). This CDR3 has 15 amino acids. With 3 bases removed from V and 1 base from J, the gap between germline ends came to 11 bases. This CDR3 reads CATSSGRGRTDTQYF. In nucleotides, the CDR3 is TGTGCCACCAGCAGCGGCAGGGGCCGCACAGATACGCAGTATTTT.

The chain is built from TRBV6-1 and TRBJ2-1, with TRBD2 matching over 10 bases. Trimming cost V 4 bases and J 5 bases; bases outside gene matches: 8. CDR1 is MNHNS, CDR2 SASEGT, per germline. The CDR3 is made up of 16 amino acids. In DNA form, the CDR3 reads TGTGCCAGCAGTGCCCCCGGGACTAGCGCCAACAATGAGCAGTTCTTC. Translating gives CASSAPGTSANNEQFF.

Only a few counts were recorded for this clone. V and J are TRBV2 and TRBJ2-5, with D uncertain. The CDR3 length is 14 residues. Germline V gene lookup returns CDR1 SNHLY and CDR2 FYNNEI. V lost 1 base to trimming and J lost 2 bases, with 8 bases between them. The chain's CDR3 is CASSEGTFQETQYF. In DNA, the CDR3 is TGTGCCAGCAGTGAAGGGACGTTTCAAGAGACCCAGTACTTC.

V and J are TRBV7-2 and TRBJ2-5; D is ambiguous. V lost 3 bases, J lost 5 bases, and 16 bases lay in between. The CDR3 loop spans 15 amino acids. The germline gives CDR1 SGHTA, CDR2 FQGNSA. The DNA of the CDR3 is TGTGCCAGCAGCTTTCAGGCCAGCCTAGGGGAGACCCAGTACTTC. Translating it yields CASSFQASLGETQYF.

The chain uses TRBV6-1 and TRBJ1-5; 8 nucleotides line up with TRBD1. Per germline, CDR1 MNHNS and CDR2 SASEGT. Trimming cost V 8 bases and J 2 bases; bases outside gene matches: 8. The CDR3 loop spans 15 amino acids. The chain's CDR3 is CASSQGAVGNQPQHF. The CDR3 nucleotides read TGTGCCAGCTCGCAGGGGGCGGTTGGCAATCAGCCCCAGCATTTT.

The chain has TRBV6-4 and TRBJ2-2; TRBD2 is a possible D gene (5 bases). This CDR3 contains 13 residues. The V gene's germline CDR1 is MRHNA and CDR2 SNTAGT. Trimming removed 4 bases at V and 6 bases at J, with 9 bases between. CDR3 nucleotide sequence: TGTGCCAGCAGTGCTACTAGTTCCGGGGAGCTGTTTTTT. Translated: CASSATSSGELFF.